This T cell receptor beta chain is drawn from a study of cytomegalovirus exposure and HLA in healthy donors (dated by TCRdb to the late 2010s). Study-wide context: According to an earlier analysis of a few hundred of the donors, 150 million to 200 million T cells yielded 100 million or so unique TCR beta sequences and 250 to 350 Gb of sequence data. Approximately 310 gigabases of sequencing data and approximately 91 million unique TCR sequences made up an early release that covered 500 to 700 HLA-typed donors. Of the roughly 390 genotyped donors, less than 90% were placed in the genetic ancestry cluster associated with self-reported Caucasian donors. The study was designed to test whether signatures of past pathogen exposure could be identified by cataloging public T cell receptors. The study used immunosequencing to profile the T cell repertoires of 666 subjects and linked those repertoires to cytomegalovirus serostatus. Besides the first cohort of around 670 subjects, a separate validation cohort made up of over 95 different subjects was used. High-throughput TCR immunosequencing, statistical association of individual TCRs with disease status, and machine learning were combined to predict cytomegalovirus infection status. A later analysis re-examined previously published TCR beta repertoires from about 700 donors and added high-resolution HLA genotyping to investigate patterns of TCR occurrence. Rather than using new phenotypic data, the later analysis identified candidate immune exposures from TCR beta sequences and from how often those sequences occurred across donors. An earlier analysis of 587 of the donors used high-throughput TCR beta sequencing to judge whether each TCR beta V gene segment behaved as functional or pseudogenic. Donor age, sex, ethnicity and CMV serostatus were collected together with the repertoire data. A later genetic analysis used genome-wide SNP genotypes for about 55% of the 666 donors, treating that subset as a discovery cohort. Every repertoire in the discovery cohort had been generated on one and the same sequencing platform. Both class I and class II loci were covered by HLA typing, at four-digit resolution. The number of typed donors differed by locus: 629-630 for A, B, C, DRB1 and DQB1; 500 to 550 for DQA1; some 610 for DPA1; and around 450 for DPB1. Five DR-DQ haplotypes were handled as single units for association and clustering because linkage in the cohort was strong. On average, around 230,000 unique TCR beta nucleotide sequences were sequenced per donor among a few hundred genotyped donors of the cohort, with roughly 18% of those sequences being non-productive.

The cohort consisted of 666 healthy bone marrow donors. At the time of sampling, every cohort member was nominally healthy, though immune exposures that went unrecorded were likely present. The donor tested CMV seronegative and was one of the 352 seronegative cohort members. Every donor gave a peripheral blood sample, and the peripheral blood mononuclear cells from that sample were used for TCR beta sequencing. Genomic DNA extraction from the blood cell samples was performed with the Qiagen DNeasy Blood Extraction Kit. A note on this clone: Its antigen target is currently unknown. Qualities for individual bases were not recorded, and no much larger clone is one base off. Other DNA sequences within the sample encode an identical CDR3.

Via the germline V gene, CDR1 is SGHVS and CDR2 FNYEAQ. The CDR3 starts with the cysteine, ends with the phenylalanine, and has 15 residues. Only the CDR3 DNA is retained, 45 bases long and in frame from the first base. V sheds 5 bases and J sheds 6 bases, leaving 19 bases between their ends. The receptor library was made with the immunoSEQ multiplex PCR assay. A mixture of 60 forward primers for TCR Vbeta segments and 13 reverse primers for TCR Jbeta segments was used in the multiplex PCR. The CDR3 region of rearranged TCR beta genes was amplified from genomic DNA by a multiplex PCR assay. Amplified TCR beta libraries were sequenced as 87-base-pair reads on the Illumina HiSeq System. On the authors' methods: In a later analysis, approximately 74 million unique TCR beta chains were counted across the approximately 640 repertoires, and approximately 11 million of these chains were shared by at least two donors. A nearest-neighbor algorithm error-corrected the raw reads and collapsed the reads into unique sequences, merging closely related sequences to remove PCR and sequencing errors. Alignment of CDR3 sequences to IMGT reference sequences was used to assign V, D and J gene segments. For a sequence to be retained, at least a six-nucleotide match to both a V gene segment and a J gene segment was required. Rearrangements were classified as productive when the CDR3 lacked stop codons and remained in frame with V and J, and all other rearrangements were classified as non-productive. CDR3 was defined by IMGT convention, running from the second conserved V-encoded cysteine to the conserved J-encoded phenylalanine. The earlier analysis of approximately 500 of the donors excluded sequences that lacked an unambiguous match to a single V gene segment. An earlier analysis of a few hundred of the donors classified V segments as functional when productive rearrangements were above 56.7% and as segregating when the standard deviation between donors was above 5%. To diagnose cytomegalovirus status from the catalog of TCR beta chain sequences, a statistical classification framework was built. In a later analysis, TCR nucleotide sequences were compared against IMGT/GENE-DB human TR gene sequences so that V and J genes could be assigned. The TCRdist pipeline was used in a later analysis to assign CDR3 sequences and most-parsimonious VDJ recombination scenarios. A later analysis defined each TCR beta chain by its CDR3 amino acid sequence plus V-gene family, and excluded reads lacking a unique V-gene family. To address suspected cross-contamination and a sequencing artifact, a later analysis removed around 600 highly shared, low-generation-probability nucleotide sequences. A later analysis calculated a clonal expansion index for each public chain from normalized within-repertoire ranks of inferred template counts. A later analysis computed generation probabilities with a VDJ recombination model fitted to out-of-frame rearrangements, and checked the results against IGoR. Hypergeometric tests were used in a later analysis to score TCR-TCR, TCR-HLA and TCR-CMV co-occurrence, with a repertoire-size bias correction applied to the TCR pairs. A later analysis estimated false discovery rates by permuting HLA or CMV assignments 20 times. In a later analysis, co-occurring TCRs were grouped using DBSCAN, and TCRdist sequence similarity was added for clustering within HLA-allele-positive subsets. Repertoires with fewer than 30,000 or more than 120,000 public chains, plus five repertoires with anomalous nucleotide sharing, were excluded from co-occurrence clustering. TCRdb re-hosts the immuneACCESS table, in-frame sequences only. Its copies lack some clones; in the studies checked, an unresolved V gene accounts for under half of them, and the cause for the rest is not known. V and J calls and clone size are those listed in that table; D and trimming were worked out from the DNA. This sample has nearly 110,000 clones in its table, and approximately 76% of those were observed once. The leading ten clones occupy 2% to 3% of the sample.

The research as a whole found: In a later analysis, about 17,000 TCR beta sequences were associated with specific HLA alleles at a false discovery rate of 0.05. Compared with the approximately 670-donor mean, donors in an Asian-associated ancestry cluster had fewer N-insertions in productive TCRs, according to a later genetic analysis. A later genetic analysis associated a missense DCLRE1C variant with V-gene and J-gene trimming of TCR beta chains, and an independent cohort replicated the association. According to the authors, the approach could potentially be generalized to other disease states and immunological phenotypes. When HLA alleles, especially DR and DQ, strongly co-occurred, TCR associations were difficult to assign to individual alleles. A later analysis found that most CMV-associated TCR beta chains appeared HLA-restricted, with HLA associations seemingly driven largely by CMV exposure. In a later analysis, TCR association rates were found to vary across HLA loci, with the most associated TCRs seen for DRB1 alleles and the fewest for HLA-C alleles. Approximately 18 rarely observed V segments, including chromosome 9 orphons, were excluded from the earlier analysis of about 600 of the donors because counts were too low. In a later analysis, several top co-occurrence clusters were reported to appear linked to parvovirus B19, influenza, CMV and Epstein-Barr virus. Broadly in line with IMGT annotations, most TCR beta V segments showed up in productive rearrangements about 90% or about 30% of the time in an earlier analysis of a few hundred of the donors. A further reported finding was that TCR beta sequences accurately predicted the HLA-A and HLA-B alleles for most subjects in the first cohort. A group of highly shared sequence variants was considered likely to be a technical artifact of the sequencing pipeline. Most TCR sequences were observed very rarely across donors, whereas some public TCRs were present in many individuals. A total of about 150 TCR beta chains were listed by the study as associated with cytomegalovirus. The presence/absence analyses assumed that sequencing depth was roughly uniform across donors, and that assumption may not be true. Because HLA typing was missing for some donors at each locus, association tests included only the typed subset. A later analysis found that HLA-associated TCR beta chains were more clonally expanded and had lower generation probabilities than equally common non-associated chains. Some IMGT-functional V segments, including TRBV6-2 and TRBV6-3, could not be told apart with the 87-base-pair reads, so those segments were excluded. The cohort was sequenced for TCR beta chains only, and without alpha or paired-chain data the features that could be detected were limited. Immune exposure information for the cohort was limited to CMV serostatus. Linkage disequilibrium might explain the correlated functional status among segregating V segments, but an unknown experimental factor could not be ruled out. Three of the identified cytomegalovirus-associated TCR beta chains were confirmed in vitro to be specific for cytomegalovirus antigens. Cytomegalovirus status was reported to be diagnosed by the classifier with high specificity and sensitivity in both the original and validation cohorts.

The source is a young man in good health and CMV-seronegative. Material: PBMCs. The chain is made from TRBV7-6 and TRBJ1-2, and the D gene may be TRBD1, 6 bases matching. The sequenced DNA is TGTGCCAGCAGCGCTTCTAGGGGGGGCCGGGATGGCTACACCTTC. Its translation is CASSASRGGRDGYTF.